Detailed here is one T cell receptor (beta chain). What this receptor recognizes is not known. Per-base qualities were not stored, and no clone one base away is much larger. Participants in the prospective study were enrolled through a virtual design, were aged roughly 18 to 90 years, and lived in 24 United States geographic areas. In the prospective study, participants were assigned to cohorts based on the clinical history participants reported in a screening survey and a study questionnaire. ImmuneRACE Cohort 3 recovered participants were defined by two consecutive negative NP/OP PCR tests, healthcare professional clearance, or symptom resolution. Each participant in the prospective study had whole blood, serum and a nasopharyngeal or oropharyngeal swab collected by mobile phlebotomists. Prospective study participants could optionally give additional blood draws and questionnaires over an approximately 2-month period. Prospective study blood samples were shipped either frozen or at room temperature before DNA extraction.

The immunoSEQ Assay, a bias-controlled multiplex PCR, was used to amplify TCRbeta CDR3 regions from genomic DNA. Per the authors' processing: Nucleated cell counts per sample were estimated from amplification of reference gene primers within the assay. To quantify the absolute abundance of each unique TCRbeta CDR3 rearrangement, sequence reads were collapsed and filtered. For each sample, productive Simpson clonality was calculated by taking the square root of Simpson's diversity index across productive rearrangements. In TCRdb, the immuneACCESS table is reduced to in-frame sequences with V and J assigned. These tables do not hold every clone; where another copy was compared, an unresolved V gene accounts for under half, and the others remain unexplained. The DNA was the basis for D and trimming; V, J and clone size are from that table. The sample table records 200,000 to 250,000 clones; about 83% of these occur just once. Jointly, the top ten make up approximately 6.5% of the sample.

V sheds 4 bases and J sheds 14 bases, leaving 12 bases between their ends. Counted from cysteine to phenylalanine, this CDR3 has 12 amino acids. Only the CDR3 DNA stays, 36 bases, in frame from base 1. Looking up the germline V gene yields CDR1 SGHTA and CDR2 FQGNSA. These data belong to a study of blood T cell repertoires in COVID-19 (TCRdb year 2020). Background for the entire study: Collaborator samples came from the United States, Italy and Spain and covered acute and convalescent phases of COVID-19. The prospective study material was composed of cDNA or gDNA derived from T cells, B-cell-depleted T cells, or PBMCs. Subjects who had been exposed to COVID-19, were actively infected with it, or had recovered from it provided the deeply sampled blood TCRbeta repertoires that made up the dataset. A freely available public database, intended as a resource for researchers studying the immune response to SARS-CoV-2, is where the repertoires were released. The samples were drawn from the first 160 participants of the ongoing ImmuneRACE study and from 1,200 or so subjects provided by 6 global collaborators. A de-identified subject ID, COVID-19 status, age in years and sex were almost always included in the sample metadata. Where available, HLA class I and class II types were taken from metadata supplied by the sample provider and were not determined by assay-based typing.

The study at large found these results: The quantity of clinical and demographic metadata differed by source and by participant and was supplied without curation.

The V gene is TRBV7-2 and the J gene is TRBJ1-6, with no reliable assignment of the D segment. The clonotype originates from a woman in her thirties or forties who had recovered from COVID-19. The material sequenced was PBMCs or T cells enriched from blood (not recorded which). The CDR3 loop reads CASSSLLESLHF. The DNA sequence follows: TGTGCCAGCAGCTCTTTACTTGAGTCCCTCCACTTT. Supplemented by the reference TRBV7-2 and TRBJ1-6 proteins around the CDR3, the complete variable domain is GAGVSQSPSNKVTEKGKDVELRCDPISGHTALYWYRQSLGQGLEFLIYFQGNSAPDKSGLPSDRFSAERTGGSVSTLTIQRTQQEDSAVYLCASSSLLESLHFGNGTRLTVT.